The 22 T cell receptor beta chains below come from one sample, sequenced in a study of CD8 T cell repertoires and HIV-1 epitope variants. Some clones are missing from TCRdb's copy, which holds only in-frame ones; the method was immunoSEQ multiplex PCR. The table lists some 87,000 clones, roughly 77% of them singletons. Specimen: uncultured baseline CD8+ T cells from peripheral blood mononuclear cells (PBMCs). These receptors originate from a male donor with HIV.

As DNA, the CDR3 is TGTGCCAGCAGCTTTACCGACAGGGGGACCAAAAGTGGTGGCTACACCTTC. Its protein product is CASSFTDRGTKSGGYTF. The chain links TRBV5-4 to TRBJ1-2; 9 positions match TRBD1. CDR1 is SGHNT and CDR2 is YYREEE in the germline V gene (reference sequence). The CDR3 spans 17 residues. With 2 bases clipped from V and 7 bases from J, the junction kept 15 bases outside the gene matches. The variable domain in full, with the rest retrieved from reference TRBV5-4 and TRBJ1-2, is ETGVTQSPTHLIKTRGQQVTLRCSSQSGHNTVSWYQQALGQGPQFIFQYYREEENGRGNFPPRFSGLQFPNYSSELNVNALELDDSALYLCASSFTDRGTKSGGYTFGSGTRLTVV.

This sequence joins TRBV7-9 and TRBJ1-5, with D possibly TRBD1 on 5 matching bases. In germline, CDR1 is SEHNR, CDR2 FQNEAQ (reference sequence). V lost 1 base, J lost 2 bases, and 12 bases lay in between. This CDR3 comprises 16 residues. CDR3 sequence: CASSLVPARGNQPQHF. In nucleotides, the CDR3 is TGTGCCAGCAGCTTAGTACCGGCCAGGGGCAATCAGCCCCAGCATTTT.

This clone was observed a single time. The gene calls are TRBV6-1 and TRBJ2-6; no clear D gene. Trimming took off 7 bases at V and 0 bases at J, with 7 bases between the two ends. Germline V gives CDR1 MNHNS, CDR2 SASEGT. The CDR3 totals 14 residues. CDR3 in amino acids: CASTQSSGANVLTF. In DNA, the CDR3 is TGTGCCAGCACCCAGAGCTCTGGGGCCAACGTCCTGACTTTC.

V and J are TRBV6-6 and TRBJ1-5, with a tentative D call TRBD1 (5 bases). The germline V gene has CDR1 MNHNY and CDR2 SVGAGI (reference sequence). The germline V and J ends were trimmed by 5 bases and 7 bases, with 15 bases remaining between them. CDR3 length: 14 amino acids. CDR3: CASSLREFDQPQHF. The CDR3 DNA reads TGTGCCAGCAGTCTCAGGGAGTTCGACCAGCCCCAGCATTTT.

The V and J genes are TRBV30 and TRBJ1-1; possibly TRBD1 for D (5 bases). Trimming shortened V by 0 bases and J by 0 bases, and 20 bases separated the two germline ends. The germline V gene encodes CDR1 GTSNPN and CDR2 SVGIG (reference sequence). The CDR3 contains 18 residues. CDR3 coding DNA: TGTGCCTGGAGTGTCGGGGTCACCGAGGGGTCCATGAACACTGAAGCTTTCTTT. Its translation is CAWSVGVTEGSMNTEAFF. The entire variable domain, with the rest obtained from reference TRBV30 and TRBJ1-1, is as follows: SQTIHQWPATLVQPVGSPLSLECTVEGTSNPNLYWYRQAAGRGLQLLFYSVGIGQISSEVPQNLSASRPQDRQFILSSKKLLLSDSGFYLCAWSVGVTEGSMNTEAFFGQGTRLTVV.

This clone was seen a few times. The CDR3 loop reads CASSPLAGEFF. As DNA, the CDR3 is TGTGCCAGCAGCCCTCTAGCGGGAGAGTTCTTC. The rearrangement links TRBV2 to TRBJ2-1; 10 bases agree with TRBD2. The CDR3 is 11 amino acids. CDR1 is SNHLY, CDR2 FYNNEI, per germline. J was trimmed by 14 bases and V by 6 bases; bases with no gene match: 4. The variable domain in full, completed from reference TRBV2 and TRBJ2-1, reads EPEVTQTPSHQVTQMGQEVILRCVPISNHLYFYWYRQILGQKVEFLVSFYNNEISEKSEIFDDQFSVERPDGSNFTLKIRSTKLEDSAMYFCASSPLAGEFFGPGTRLTVL.

The sample holds many counts of this clone. The chain couples TRBV25-1 to TRBJ1-3; D call uncertain. The CDR3 sequence is 15 residues long. Germline assignment: CDR1 MGHDK and CDR2 SYGVNS. V was shortened by 3 bases and J by 0 bases, with 9 bases between the two germline ends. CDR3 residues: CASSDFGSSGNTIYF. The CDR3 DNA reads TGTGCCAGCAGTGATTTTGGCAGCTCTGGAAACACCATATATTTT.

This clone occurred once. The V gene is TRBV5-4, the J gene TRBJ2-1; the match to TRBD2 covers 11 bases. V lost 4 bases to trimming and J lost 8 bases; unmatched junction nucleotides: 14. Germline V gives CDR1 SGHNT, CDR2 YYREEE (reference sequence). The CDR3 extends over 17 amino acids. The CDR3 sequence is CASSLPLAGGGRDEQFF. Written as DNA, the CDR3 is TGTGCCAGCAGCCTCCCCTTAGCGGGAGGGGGTAGGGATGAGCAGTTCTTC.

The chain links TRBV18 to TRBJ2-1, with a possible D match to TRBD1 (5 bases). The CDR3 is made up of 13 amino acids. In germline, CDR1 is KGHSH, CDR2 LQKENI. Between the trimmed V and J ends, which lost 4 bases and 3 bases, there was a span of 7 bases. DNA for the CDR3: TGTGCCAGCTCACTCGACAGCTACAATGAGCAGTTCTTC. This gives the protein CASSLDSYNEQFF.

The rearrangement links TRBV5-4 to TRBJ1-2; D may be TRBD1 (6 bases). CDR3 length: 17 residues. Germline V lookup: CDR1 SGHNT, CDR2 YYREEE (reference sequence). V was cut by 1 base and J by 2 bases, with 18 bases left in between. CDR3 residues: CASSLLWSGAGNYGYTF. Written as DNA, the CDR3 is TGTGCCAGCAGCTTGTTGTGGTCGGGGGCCGGAAACTATGGCTACACCTTC.

This chain connects TRBV4-1 to TRBJ2-3; D remains ambiguous. Trimming pared 0 bases from V and 0 bases from J, leaving 7 bases between. CDR3 length equals 15 residues. The germline CDR1 and CDR2 sequences are MGHRA and YSYEKL. The DNA of the CDR3 is TGCGCCAGCAGCCAAGACTTTTCTAGCACAGATACGCAGTATTTT. It yields the protein CASSQDFSSTDTQYF.

The table lists this clone with many counts. The chain has TRBV7-2 and TRBJ2-1; 10 nucleotides align to TRBD2. CDR3 length: 18 residues. From germline, CDR1 is SGHTA and CDR2 FQGNSA. J was trimmed by 3 bases and V by 0 bases; bases with no gene match: 8. CDR3 protein: CASSLAGSGGTFYNEQFF. CDR3 nucleotides: TGTGCCAGCAGCTTAGCGGGTAGCGGGGGGACTTTCTACAATGAGCAGTTCTTC.

This clone showed up just once. The genes are TRBV9 and TRBJ2-1; TRBD2 might be the D (6 bases). There are 17 residues in the CDR3. Germline CDR1 is SGDLS and CDR2 is YYNGEE. Trimming took off 4 bases at V and 5 bases at J, with 22 bases between the two ends. The CDR3 loop reads CASSPLEGTGGHNEQFF. CDR3 DNA: TGTGCCAGCAGCCCCCTCGAGGGGACCGGGGGTCACAATGAGCAGTTCTTC.

The chain recombines TRBV7-2 with TRBJ1-2; D remains ambiguous. The CDR3 sequence is 16 residues long. CDR1 SGHTA and CDR2 FQGNSA come from the germline V gene. Between the trimmed V and J ends, which lost 1 base and 3 bases, there was a span of 15 bases. This CDR3 is CASSLDRASADYGYTF. The CDR3 nucleotides are TGTGCCAGCAGCTTAGATAGGGCGAGTGCCGACTATGGCTACACCTTC.

This clone has more than one count but fewer than ten. Germline is not matched at one junction end, which may reflect a read error. The chain has TRBV19 and TRBJ2-3; the D is unclear. The CDR3 totals 14 residues. Germline assignment: CDR1 LNHDA and CDR2 SQIVND (reference sequence). This CDR3 reads CASSPDPSIDTQYF. The CDR3 DNA reads TGTGCCAGTAGTCCTGACCCCAGCATAGATACGCAGTATTTT.

The chain joins TRBV7-5 to TRBJ1-2. TRBV7-5 is noted as a pseudogene. The CDR3 length is 14 residues. The CDR3 loop reads CVRSLEGEDYGYTF. Here the CDR3 DNA reads TGTGTCAGAAGCTTAGAAGGGGAGGACTATGGCTACACCTTC.

This rearrangement joins TRBV6-1 to TRBJ2-5; D is undetermined. The DNA end favors TRBJ2-7, so the J call may be wrong. CDR3 size: 13 residues. The V gene's germline CDR1 is MNHNS and CDR2 SASEGT. The chain's CDR3 is CATSRAGNYEQYF. CDR3 bases: TGTGCCACCTCCCGGGCAGGAAACTACGAGCAGTACTTC.

The rearrangement uses TRBV15 and TRBJ2-3, with TRBD2 matching 8 bases. Germline V gene lookup returns CDR1 LNHNV and CDR2 YYDKDF (reference sequence). This CDR3 is built from 17 residues. Trimming cost V 0 bases and J 0 bases; bases outside gene matches: 5. CDR3 protein: CATSREGLVFSTDTQYF. CDR3 bases: TGTGCCACCAGCAGAGAGGGACTAGTCTTTAGCACAGATACGCAGTATTTT.

The J gene is TRBJ1-5, the V gene TRBV28; D unclear. This CDR3 spans 16 amino acids. CDR1 is MDHEN, CDR2 SYDVKM, per germline. V shed 5 bases and J shed 4 bases, with 18 bases lying between them. CDR3 sequence: CASSPRTARWNQPQHF. CDR3 nucleotides: TGTGCCAGCAGTCCCAGGACTGCACGGTGGAATCAGCCCCAGCATTTT.

The V gene is TRBV6-5, the J gene TRBJ2-2, with no clear D. Germline V gene lookup returns CDR1 MNHEY and CDR2 SVGAGI. The V and J ends lost 5 bases and 6 bases respectively, with 7 bases between them. The CDR3 is made up of 12 amino acids. CDR3 DNA sequence: TGTGCCAGCAGTAGGGCGCCCGGGGAGCTGTTTTTT. This encodes CASSRAPGELFF.

The CDR3 spells CASSPPGRYEQYF. The DNA for the CDR3 is TGTGCCAGCAGTCCCCCAGGCCGCTACGAGCAGTACTTC. V and J are TRBV28 and TRBJ2-7; D remains ambiguous. CDR1 is MDHEN and CDR2 is SYDVKM in the germline V gene. The CDR3 extends over 13 amino acids. V was trimmed by 5 bases and J by 3 bases, leaving 11 bases between them.

This clone was counted only a few times. This chain links TRBV6-1 with TRBJ2-1, with D perhaps TRBD1 or TRBD2 (5 bases each). CDR1 is MNHNS and CDR2 is SASEGT in the germline V gene. V was pared by 3 bases and J by 8 bases, with 11 bases between. The CDR3 has 13 amino acids. The CDR3 DNA is TGTGCCAGCAGTGAGTTCTTGGGGGATGAGCAGTTCTTC. It encodes CASSEFLGDEQFF.